Listed here are 6 T cell receptor beta chains from one sample, sequenced in a study of CD8+ T cells in alopecia areata. Investigators isolated RNA and reverse transcribed it into cDNA to act as the sequencing template. This table comes from immunoSEQ multiplex PCR, and its TCRdb copy is limited to in-frame clones, with some not included. The sample lists approximately 200,000 clones; roughly 40% were seen once. Treatment of the sample: oral pan-JAK inhibitor, 5-10 mg twice daily. Sequenced material: CD4+ T cells sorted from blood, taken at approximately week 36, from a patient treated with tofacitinib. All receptors come from a human donor with alopecia areata.

This clone was observed a handful of times. The chain carries TRBV5-4 and TRBJ2-5; D is undetermined. CDR3 length: 13 residues. Trimming cost V 1 base and J 4 bases, with 8 bases left between them. The germline V gene encodes CDR1 SGHNT and CDR2 YYREEE (reference sequence). CDR3 protein: CASSLWRGETQYF. In DNA form, the CDR3 reads TGTGCCAGCAGCTTGTGGCGAGGAGAGACCCAGTACTTC.

The rearrangement links TRBV29-1 to TRBJ1-1; 8 bases agree with TRBD1. The germline gives CDR1 SQVTM, CDR2 ANQGSEA. The CDR3 is made up of 12 amino acids. The V gene end was trimmed by 7 bases and the J gene end by 8 bases; junction bases not matched to a gene: 9. The CDR3 bases are TGCAGCGCCGACCGAGGACAGGGCGAAGCTTTCTTT. Residues: CSADRGQGEAFF.

V gene TRBV28 combines with J gene TRBJ1-6, with a tentative D call TRBD1 (5 bases). In germline, CDR1 is MDHEN, CDR2 SYDVKM. There are 16 residues in the CDR3. The V end was cut by 3 bases, the J end by 9 bases, with 18 bases between. The CDR3 loop is CASSLWRDTGASPLHF. As DNA, the CDR3 is TGTGCCAGCAGTTTGTGGAGAGACACTGGGGCTTCACCCCTCCACTTT.

This chain connects TRBV4-1 to TRBJ2-1; tentatively, D is TRBD2 (6 bases). The ends were cut back, 2 bases at V and 0 bases at J, with 14 bases in the middle. CDR1 MGHRA and CDR2 YSYEKL come from the germline V gene. CDR3 length: 17 residues. In DNA, the CDR3 is TGCGCCAGCAGCCAACAAGCTAGCGTAAGCTCCTACAATGAGCAGTTCTTC. It specifies CASSQQASVSSYNEQFF.

The V and J genes are TRBV7-2 and TRBJ2-5, with D perhaps being TRBD1 or TRBD2 (6 bases each). The CDR3 is 14 amino acids. The V gene lost 5 bases and the J gene lost 5 bases, with 15 bases spanning the gap. Germline V gene data show CDR1 as SGHTA and CDR2 as FQGNSA. CDR3 bases: TGTGCCAGCAGCGCGGTGGGGGGCGTGGAGACCCAGTACTTC. Amino acids: CASSAVGGVETQYF.

The chain has TRBV4-1 and TRBJ2-6; a weak D match, TRBD2 (6 bases). Germline V CDR1 and CDR2: MGHRA, YSYEKL. The V and J ends lost 0 bases and 4 bases respectively, with 13 bases between them. The CDR3 covers 17 residues. The CDR3 here is CASSQDLRGSGANVLTF. The DNA of the CDR3 is TGCGCCAGCAGCCAAGATTTACGGGGGTCCGGGGCCAACGTCCTGACTTTC.